This TCR beta chain was sequenced in a study of cytomegalovirus exposure and HLA in healthy donors. Study background: The same platform as the approximately 670 first-cohort repertoires was used for the 120 validation repertoires, a later analysis reported.

CDR3 length: 16 amino acids. Germline lookup yields CDR1 MNHEY and CDR2 SVGAGI. Deletions cut 0 bases from V and 3 bases from J, with 12 bases between. Separation from the approximately 660-subject first cohort characterized the roughly 120-subject validation cohort, to which the donors belonged. Of note for this clone: Its cognate antigen is unknown.

Produced via immunoSEQ multiplex PCR; TCRdb's table is partial and in-frame only. Of tens of thousands of clones in the sample, approximately 93% were seen once. Study-wide findings and caveats: Most TCR sequences proved rare, with some public TCRs found in many donors. Specificity of three CMV-associated chains for CMV antigens was verified in vitro.

This chain uses TRBV6-5 with TRBJ2-1, with D perhaps TRBD2 (6 bases). This sequence was found in a woman aged 18-29 years in good health and CMV-seronegative. What was sequenced was PBMCs. CDR3 DNA sequence: TGTGCCAGCAGTTACTCGTCTAGCGAGTACTACAATGAGCAGTTCTTC. Translation gives CASSYSSSEYYNEQFF.